This TCR beta chain was captured by sequencing in a study of blood T cell repertoires in COVID-19. Across the study: Spain, Italy and the United States supplied samples that represented acute and convalescent COVID-19.

CDR3 size: 14 residues. Germline V CDR1 and CDR2: SGHDT, YYEEEE. J lost 2 bases, V lost 6 bases, and 5 bases had no gene match. In the original processing: For nucleated cells, counts were estimated from reference gene primer amplification. Using immunoSEQ multiplex PCR, the repertoire was profiled, and TCRdb retains in-frame clones only, with some absent. D and trimming were read from the DNA, whereas the V and J calls and clone size are those reported in that table. The sample has more than 110,000 clones, 80% to 85% seen once. The clonotype was recovered from a human donor in a cohort sampled during active COVID-19. V usage is TRBV5-6 and J usage is TRBJ1-3, with 7 bases identical to TRBD1. The sequenced material came from peripheral blood. CDR3 region: CASIQTGPGNTIYF. The DNA of the CDR3 is TGTGCCAGCATCCAGACAGGGCCTGGAAACACCATATATTTT.